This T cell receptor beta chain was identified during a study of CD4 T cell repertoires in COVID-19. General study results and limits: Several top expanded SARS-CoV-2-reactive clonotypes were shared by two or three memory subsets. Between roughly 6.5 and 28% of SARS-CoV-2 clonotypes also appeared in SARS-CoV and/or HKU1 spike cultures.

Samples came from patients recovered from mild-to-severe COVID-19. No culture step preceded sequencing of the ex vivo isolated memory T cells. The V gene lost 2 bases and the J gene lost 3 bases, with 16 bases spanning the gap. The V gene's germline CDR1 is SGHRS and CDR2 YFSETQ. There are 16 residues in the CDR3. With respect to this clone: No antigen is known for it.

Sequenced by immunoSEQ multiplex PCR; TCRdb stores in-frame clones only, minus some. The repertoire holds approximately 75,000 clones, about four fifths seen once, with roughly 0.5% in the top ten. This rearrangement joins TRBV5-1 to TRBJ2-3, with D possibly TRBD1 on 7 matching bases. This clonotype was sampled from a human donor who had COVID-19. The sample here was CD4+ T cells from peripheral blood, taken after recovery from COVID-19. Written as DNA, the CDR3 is TGCGCCAGCAGCTTAGGTGGCAGGGGGAGGACAGATACGCAGTATTTT. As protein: CASSLGGRGRTDTQYF.